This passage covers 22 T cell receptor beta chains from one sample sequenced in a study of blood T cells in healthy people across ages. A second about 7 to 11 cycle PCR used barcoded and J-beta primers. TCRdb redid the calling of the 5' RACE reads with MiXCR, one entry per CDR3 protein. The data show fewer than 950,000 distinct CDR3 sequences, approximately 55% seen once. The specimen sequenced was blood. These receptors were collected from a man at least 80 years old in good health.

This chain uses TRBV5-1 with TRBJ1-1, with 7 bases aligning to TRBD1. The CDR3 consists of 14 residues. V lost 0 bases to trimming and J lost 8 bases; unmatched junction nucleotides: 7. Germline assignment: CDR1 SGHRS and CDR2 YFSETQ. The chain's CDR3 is CASSLGTGPREAFF. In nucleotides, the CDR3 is TGCGCCAGCAGCTTGGGGACAGGCCCTAGGGAAGCTTTCTTT.

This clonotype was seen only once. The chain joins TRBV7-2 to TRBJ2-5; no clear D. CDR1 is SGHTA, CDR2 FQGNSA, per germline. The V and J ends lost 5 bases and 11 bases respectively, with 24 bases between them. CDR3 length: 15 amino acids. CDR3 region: CASSPRQFLWNEQYF. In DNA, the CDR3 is TGTGCCAGCAGCCCACGGCAGTTCCTGTGGAATGAGCAGTACTTC.

The CDR3 sequence is CASSQGIPAETQYF. The CDR3 nucleotides read TGTGCCAGCAGCCAAGGAATCCCTGCGGAGACCCAGTACTTC. The genes are TRBV14 and TRBJ2-5; D gene ambiguous. This CDR3 has 14 amino acids. CDR1 is SGHDN and CDR2 is FVKESK in the germline V gene. Trimming stripped 1 base from V and 5 bases from J, with 11 bases between.

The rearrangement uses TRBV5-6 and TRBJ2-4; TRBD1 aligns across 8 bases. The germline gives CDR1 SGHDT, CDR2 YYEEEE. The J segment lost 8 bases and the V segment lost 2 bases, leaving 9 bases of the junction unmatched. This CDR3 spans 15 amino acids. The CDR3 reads CASSFPGQGVDIQYF. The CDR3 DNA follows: TGTGCCAGCAGCTTTCCCGGACAGGGAGTCGACATTCAGTACTTC.

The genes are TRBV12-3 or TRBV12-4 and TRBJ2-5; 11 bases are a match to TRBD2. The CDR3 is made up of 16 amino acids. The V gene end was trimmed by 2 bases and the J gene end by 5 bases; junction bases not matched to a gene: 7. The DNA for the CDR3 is TGTGCCAGCAGTTTACAACTAGCGGGAGTCATGGAGACCCAGTACTTC. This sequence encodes CASSLQLAGVMETQYF.

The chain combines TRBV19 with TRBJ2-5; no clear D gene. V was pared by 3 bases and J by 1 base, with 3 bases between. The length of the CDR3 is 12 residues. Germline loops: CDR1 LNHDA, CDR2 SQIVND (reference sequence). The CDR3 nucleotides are TGTGCCAGTAGTATCAGCCAAGAGACCCAGTACTTC. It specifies CASSISQETQYF.

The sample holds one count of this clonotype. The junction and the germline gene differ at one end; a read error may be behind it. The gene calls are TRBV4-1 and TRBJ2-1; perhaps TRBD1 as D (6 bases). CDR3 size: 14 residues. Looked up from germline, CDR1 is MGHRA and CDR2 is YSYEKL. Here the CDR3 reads CVSSQVAARGEQFF. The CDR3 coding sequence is TGCGTCAGCAGCCAAGTCGCGGCCAGGGGTGAGCAGTTCTTC.

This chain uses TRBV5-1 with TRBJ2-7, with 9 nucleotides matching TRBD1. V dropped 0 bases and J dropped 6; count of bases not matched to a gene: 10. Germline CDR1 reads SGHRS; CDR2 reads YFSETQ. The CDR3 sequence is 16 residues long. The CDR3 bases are TGCGCCAGCAGCTTGGCCCCGGGACAGGGAGCGACCGAGCAGTACTTC. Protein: CASSLAPGQGATEQYF.

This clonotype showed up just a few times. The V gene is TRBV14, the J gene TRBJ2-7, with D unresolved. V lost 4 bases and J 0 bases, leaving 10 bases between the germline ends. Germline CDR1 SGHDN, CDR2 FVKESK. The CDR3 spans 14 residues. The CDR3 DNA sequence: TGTGCCAGCAGCCCCATGCGCAGCTCCTACGAGCAGTACTTC. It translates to CASSPMRSSYEQYF.

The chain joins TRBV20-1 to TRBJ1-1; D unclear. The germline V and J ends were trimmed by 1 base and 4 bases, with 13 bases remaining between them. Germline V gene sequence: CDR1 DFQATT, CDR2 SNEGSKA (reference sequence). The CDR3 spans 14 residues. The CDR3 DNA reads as TGCAGTGCTAGAGTCCCTTCGGAGGGCACTGAAGCTTTCTTT. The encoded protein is CSARVPSEGTEAFF.

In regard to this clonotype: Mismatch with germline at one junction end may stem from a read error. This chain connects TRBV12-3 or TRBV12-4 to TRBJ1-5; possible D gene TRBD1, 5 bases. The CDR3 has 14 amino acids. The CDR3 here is CATSRDALVQPQHF. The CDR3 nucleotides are TGTGCCACCAGTAGGGACGCCCTAGTTCAGCCCCAGCATTTT.

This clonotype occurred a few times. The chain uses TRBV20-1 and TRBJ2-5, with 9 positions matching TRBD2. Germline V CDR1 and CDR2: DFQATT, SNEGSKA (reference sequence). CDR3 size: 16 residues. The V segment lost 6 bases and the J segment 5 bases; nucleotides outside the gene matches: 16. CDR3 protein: CSANNPRSGSGETQYF. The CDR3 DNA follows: TGCAGTGCAAATAACCCCCGTAGCGGGAGTGGGGAGACCCAGTACTTC.

The CDR3 DNA sequence: TGCGCCAGCAGCTTGGGACAGGGGGTAGGGAATGAGCAGTTCTTC. This encodes CASSLGQGVGNEQFF. The gene calls are TRBV5-1 and TRBJ2-1, with 9 bases matching TRBD1. This CDR3 contains 15 residues. CDR1 is SGHRS and CDR2 is YFSETQ in the germline V gene. V gave up 0 bases and J gave up 7 bases; unmatched junction bases: 5.

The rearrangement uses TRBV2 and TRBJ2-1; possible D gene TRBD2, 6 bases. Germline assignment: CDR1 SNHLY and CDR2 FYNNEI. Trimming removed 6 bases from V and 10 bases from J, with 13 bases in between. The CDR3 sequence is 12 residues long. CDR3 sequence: CASREGPREQFF. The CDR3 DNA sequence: TGTGCCAGCAGGGAGGGGCCTAGGGAGCAGTTCTTC. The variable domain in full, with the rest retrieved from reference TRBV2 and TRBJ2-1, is EPEVTQTPSHQVTQMGQEVILRCVPISNHLYFYWYRQILGQKVEFLVSFYNNEISEKSEIFDDQFSVERPDGSNFTLKIRSTKLEDSAMYFCASREGPREQFFGPGTRLTVL.

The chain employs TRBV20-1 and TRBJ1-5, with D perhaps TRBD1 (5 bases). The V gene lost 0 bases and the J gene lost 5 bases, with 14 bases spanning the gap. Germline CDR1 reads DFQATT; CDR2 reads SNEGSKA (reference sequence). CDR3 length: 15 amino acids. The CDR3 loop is CSARDFREGHQPQHF. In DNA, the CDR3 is TGCAGTGCTAGAGATTTCAGGGAGGGTCATCAGCCCCAGCATTTT.

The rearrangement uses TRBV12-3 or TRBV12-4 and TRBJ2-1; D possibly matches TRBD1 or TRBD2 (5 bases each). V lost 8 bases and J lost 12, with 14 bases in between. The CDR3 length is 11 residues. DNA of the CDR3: TGTGCCAGCTGGGGGAGAGGAGGGCAGTTCTTC. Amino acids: CASWGRGGQFF.

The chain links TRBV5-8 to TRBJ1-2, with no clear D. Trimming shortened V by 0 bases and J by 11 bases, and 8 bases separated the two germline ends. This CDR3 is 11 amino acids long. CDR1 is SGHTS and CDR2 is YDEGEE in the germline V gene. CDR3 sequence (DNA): TGTGCCAGCAGCTTGGGGCGGGCTTACACCTTC. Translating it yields CASSLGRAYTF. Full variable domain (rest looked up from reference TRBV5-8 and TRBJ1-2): EAGVTQSPTHLIKTRGQQATLRCSPISGHTSVYWYQQALGLGLQFLLWYDEGEERNRGNFPPRFSGRQFPNYSSELNVNALELEDSALYLCASSLGRAYTFGSGTRLTVV.

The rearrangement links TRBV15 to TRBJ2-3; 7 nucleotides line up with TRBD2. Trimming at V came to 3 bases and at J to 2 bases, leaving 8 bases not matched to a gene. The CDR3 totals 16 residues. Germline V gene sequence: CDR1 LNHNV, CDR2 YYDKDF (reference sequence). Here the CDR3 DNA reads TGTGCCACCAGCAGGCACCCTAGCGGACACACAGATACGCAGTATTTT. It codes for CATSRHPSGHTDTQYF. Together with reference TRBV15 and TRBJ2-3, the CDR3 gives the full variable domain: DAMVIQNPRYQVTQFGKPVTLSCSQTLNHNVMYWYQQKSSQAPKLLFHYYDKDFNNEADTPDNFQSRRPNTSFCFLDIRSPGLGDTAMYLCATSRHPSGHTDTQYFGPGTRLTVL.

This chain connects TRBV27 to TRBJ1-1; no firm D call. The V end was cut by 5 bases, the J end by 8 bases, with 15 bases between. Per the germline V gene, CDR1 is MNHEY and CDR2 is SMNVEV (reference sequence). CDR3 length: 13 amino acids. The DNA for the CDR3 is TGTGCCAGCAGTCTCCGACAAGACGCCGAAGCTTTCTTT. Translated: CASSLRQDAEAFF.

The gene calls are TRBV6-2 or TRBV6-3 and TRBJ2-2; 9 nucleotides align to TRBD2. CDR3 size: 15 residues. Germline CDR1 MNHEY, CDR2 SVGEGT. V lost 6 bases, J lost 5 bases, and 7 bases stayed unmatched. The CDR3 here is CASRGSGRRTGELFF. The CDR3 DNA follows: TGTGCCAGCAGAGGTAGCGGGAGAAGGACCGGGGAGCTGTTTTTT.

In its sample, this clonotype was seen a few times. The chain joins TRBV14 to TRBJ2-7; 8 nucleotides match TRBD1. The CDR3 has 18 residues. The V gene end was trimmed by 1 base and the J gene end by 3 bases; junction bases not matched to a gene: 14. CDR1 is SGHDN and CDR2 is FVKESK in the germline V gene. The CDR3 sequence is CASSQVKSGGDRFYEQYF. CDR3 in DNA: TGTGCCAGCAGCCAAGTTAAGTCAGGCGGGGACAGGTTCTACGAGCAGTACTTC.

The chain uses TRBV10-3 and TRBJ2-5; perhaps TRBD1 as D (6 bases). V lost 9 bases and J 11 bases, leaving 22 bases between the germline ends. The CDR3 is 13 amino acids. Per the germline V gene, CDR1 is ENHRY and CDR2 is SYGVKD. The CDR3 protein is CAISPTGKGSQYF. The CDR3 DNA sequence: TGTGCCATAAGCCCCACAGGGAAAGGGTCACAGTACTTC.